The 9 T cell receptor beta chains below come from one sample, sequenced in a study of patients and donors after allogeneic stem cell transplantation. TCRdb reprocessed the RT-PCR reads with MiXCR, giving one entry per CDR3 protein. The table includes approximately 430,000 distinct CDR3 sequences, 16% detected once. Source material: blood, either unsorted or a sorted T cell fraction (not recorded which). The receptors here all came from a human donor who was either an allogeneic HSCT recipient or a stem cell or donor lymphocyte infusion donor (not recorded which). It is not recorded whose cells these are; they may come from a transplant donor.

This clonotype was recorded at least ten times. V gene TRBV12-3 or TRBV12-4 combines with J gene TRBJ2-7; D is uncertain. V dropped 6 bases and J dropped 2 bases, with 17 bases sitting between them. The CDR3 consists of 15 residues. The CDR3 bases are TGTGCCAGCAGCGAGCGCGGACGGTATCCCTACGAGCAGTACTTC. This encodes CASSERGRYPYEQYF.

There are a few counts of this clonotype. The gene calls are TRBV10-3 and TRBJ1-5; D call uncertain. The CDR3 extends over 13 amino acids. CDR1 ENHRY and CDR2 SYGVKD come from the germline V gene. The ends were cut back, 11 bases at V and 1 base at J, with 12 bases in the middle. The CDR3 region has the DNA TGTGCCCATGGCTTAGGGAGCAATCAGCCCCAGCATTTT. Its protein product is CAHGLGSNQPQHF.

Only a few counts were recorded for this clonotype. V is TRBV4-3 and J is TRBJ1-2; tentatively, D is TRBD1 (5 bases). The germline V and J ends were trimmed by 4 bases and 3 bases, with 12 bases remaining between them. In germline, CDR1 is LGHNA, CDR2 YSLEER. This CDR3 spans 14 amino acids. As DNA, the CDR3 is TGCGCCAGCAGCCTCAGGGTGGGGGACTATGGCTACACCTTC. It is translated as CASSLRVGDYGYTF.

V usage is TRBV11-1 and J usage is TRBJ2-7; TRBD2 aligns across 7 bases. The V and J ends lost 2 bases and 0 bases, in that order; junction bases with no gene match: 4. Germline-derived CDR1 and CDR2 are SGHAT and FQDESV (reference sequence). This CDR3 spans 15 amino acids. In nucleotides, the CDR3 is TGTGCCAGCAGCTTAAGCGGGGATTCCTCCTACGAGCAGTACTTC. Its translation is CASSLSGDSSYEQYF.

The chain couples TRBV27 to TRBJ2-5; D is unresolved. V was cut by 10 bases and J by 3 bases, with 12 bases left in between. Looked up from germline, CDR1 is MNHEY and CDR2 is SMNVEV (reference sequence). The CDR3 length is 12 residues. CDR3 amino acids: CANHLPKETQYF. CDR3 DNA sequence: TGTGCCAACCATCTCCCGAAAGAGACCCAGTACTTC.

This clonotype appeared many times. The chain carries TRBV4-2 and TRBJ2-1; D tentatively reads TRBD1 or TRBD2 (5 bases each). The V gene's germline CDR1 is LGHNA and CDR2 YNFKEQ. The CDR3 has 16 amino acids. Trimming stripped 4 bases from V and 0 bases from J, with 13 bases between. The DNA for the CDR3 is TGTGCCAGCAGCCCGGGACGGAGAAGCTCCTACAATGAGCAGTTCTTC. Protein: CASSPGRRSSYNEQFF.

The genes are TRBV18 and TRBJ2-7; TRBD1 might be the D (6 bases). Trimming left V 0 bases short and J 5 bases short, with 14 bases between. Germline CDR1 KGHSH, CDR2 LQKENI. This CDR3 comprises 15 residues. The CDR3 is CASSPPFRGGDEQYF. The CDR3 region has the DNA TGTGCCAGCTCACCACCGTTCAGGGGTGGCGACGAGCAGTACTTC.

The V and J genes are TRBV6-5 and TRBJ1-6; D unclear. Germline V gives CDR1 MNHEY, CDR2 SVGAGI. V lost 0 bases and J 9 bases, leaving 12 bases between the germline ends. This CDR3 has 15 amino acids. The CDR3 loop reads CASSYSLSIGSPLHF. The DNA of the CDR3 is TGTGCCAGCAGTTACTCTCTTTCTATCGGTTCACCCCTCCACTTT.

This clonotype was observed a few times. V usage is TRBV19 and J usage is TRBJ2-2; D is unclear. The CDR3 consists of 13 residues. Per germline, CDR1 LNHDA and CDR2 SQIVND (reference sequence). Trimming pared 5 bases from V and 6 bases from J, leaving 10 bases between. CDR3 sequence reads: CASSGEYPGELFF. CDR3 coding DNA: TGTGCCAGTAGTGGCGAGTATCCCGGGGAGCTGTTTTTT.